Listed below are T cell receptor beta chains from one sample, sequenced in a study of cytomegalovirus exposure and HLA in healthy donors. Method: immunoSEQ multiplex PCR; TCRdb's copy keeps in-frame clones and lacks some. This table holds tens of thousands of clones, roughly 8.2% found once. The specimen sequenced was PBMCs. The receptors derive from a man in his forties or fifties in good health and CMV-seronegative. The CDR3 runs from the conserved cysteine through the conserved F or W. A D gene is named only where the DNA matches it firmly. Only part of the rows carry a size: once, few, many, or a class if the clone is expanded.

J gene,D gene,V gene,clone size,CDR3 DNA,CDR3 protein
TRBJ2-7,TRBD1,TRBV7-9,NA,TGTGCCAGCAGCTCCAACCCCGGGACAGGGGGTTTTAGGTCCTACGAGCAGTACTTC,CASSSNPGTGGFRSYEQYF
TRBJ2-5,NA,TRBV6-5,few,TGTGCCAGCAGTTACTCAGGGACTGGGGAGACCCAGTACTTC,CASSYSGTGETQYF
TRBJ2-5,TRBD2,TRBV11-2,few,TGTGCCAGCAGCTTCACAGCGGGGGGCCAAGAGACCCAGTACTTC,CASSFTAGGQETQYF
TRBJ2-7,NA,TRBV11-2,few,TGTGCCAGCAGCCTAAGACAGCAAACCTACGAGCAGTACTTC,CASSLRQQTYEQYF
TRBJ2-5,TRBD2,TRBV28,few,TGTGCCAGCAGTTTGGGACTAGCGGTACCGCAAGAGACCCAGTACTTC,CASSLGLAVPQETQYF
TRBJ2-5,NA,TRBV27,NA,TGTGCCAGCAGTTTATCCGGCCAAGAGACCCAGTACTTC,CASSLSGQETQYF
TRBJ2-5,TRBD1,TRBV27,few,TGTGCCAGCAGTCCACAGGGGTACCAAGAGACCCAGTACTTC,CASSPQGYQETQYF
TRBJ2-3,TRBD2,TRBV6-1,few,TGTGCCAGCAGTGAAGGTAGCGGGGGGGTTACAGATACGCAGTATTTT,CASSEGSGGVTDTQYF
TRBJ2-1,TRBD2,TRBV4-3,few,TGCGCCAGCAGCGTTTTAGCGGGTCCGCGGAATGAGCAGTTCTTC,CASSVLAGPRNEQFF
TRBJ1-5,TRBD1,TRBV5-8,few,TGTGCCAGCAACCAAGGACAGGGAGTTAATCAGCCCCAGCATTTT,CASNQGQGVNQPQHF
TRBJ2-1,TRBD2,TRBV30,few,TGTGCCTGGAGTGTATATGCCGGACTAGCTACCTACAATGAGCAGTTCTTC,CAWSVYAGLATYNEQFF
TRBJ1-2,TRBD1,TRBV10-1,NA,TGCGCCAGAGGGACAGGGTGGATTTCGCGGTATGGCTACACCTTC,CARGTGWISRYGYTF
TRBJ2-3,NA,TRBV14,few,TGTGCCAGCAGCCCCTATCCGGATACGCAGTATTTT,CASSPYPDTQYF
TRBJ1-2,TRBD1,TRBV5-8,few,TGTGCCAGCAGCTTGACACAGGGGAGCGGCTACACCTTC,CASSLTQGSGYTF
TRBJ1-3,TRBD1,TRBV4-2,few,TGTGCCAGCAGCCAAGGACAGGGCCCAGGAAACACCATATATTTT,CASSQGQGPGNTIYF
TRBJ1-5,TRBD1,TRBV19,NA,TGTGCCAGTAGATTAGACAGGGGGGCTCAGCCCCAGCATTTT,CASRLDRGAQPQHF
TRBJ2-2,TRBD2,TRBV9,few,TGTGCCAGCAGCATAAGTCAGCGGGAGGGGAACACCGGGGAGCTGTTTTTT,CASSISQREGNTGELFF
TRBJ2-3,TRBD2,TRBV10-3,few,TGTGCCATCAGAAGACTAGCGGGGGGGCTCGCAGATACGCAGTATTTT,CAIRRLAGGLADTQYF
TRBJ2-6,NA,TRBV10-2,few,TGCGCCAGCAGTGAGTTGAGAGGGTACTCTGGGGCCAACGTCCTGACTTTC,CASSELRGYSGANVLTF
TRBJ2-7,NA,TRBV11-2,NA,TGTGCCAGCAGCTTGAGCGACTCCTACGAGCAGTACTTC,CASSLSDSYEQYF
TRBJ1-1,TRBD1,TRBV28,NA,TGTGCCAGCAGACACTCCTTCTCGCACTCACAGGGGTCCACTGAAGCTTTCTTT,CASRHSFSHSQGSTEAFF
TRBJ2-1,NA,TRBV5-1,few,TGCGCCAGCAGCTTGGGTCCACTCGATTACAATGAGCAGTTCTTC,CASSLGPLDYNEQFF
TRBJ2-1,NA,TRBV29-1,NA,TGCAGCGTTACTATACGAAGCTCCTACAATGAGCAGTTCTTC,CSVTIRSSYNEQFF
TRBJ2-2,TRBD1,TRBV5-3,NA,TGTGCCAGAAGCTTGAATCTGACAGGGAAAACCGGGGAGCTGTTTTTT,CARSLNLTGKTGELFF
TRBJ1-2,NA,TRBV6-5,many,TGTGCCAGCACCAACGGGGGGGGCGGCTACACCTTC,CASTNGGGGYTF
TRBJ2-1,TRBD2,TRBV6-4,NA,TGTGCCAGCAGTGACTCAGACAGCGGGGGGGTGCGGTTCTTC,CASSDSDSGGVRFF
TRBJ2-7,TRBD1,TRBV6-1,NA,TGTGCCAGCAGTTTACGACAGGGAGAGGGTTACGAGCAGTACTTC,CASSLRQGEGYEQYF
TRBJ1-5,TRBD1,TRBV28,few,TGTGCCAGCAGTCCGCTCCGACAGGGGGCGCGTCAGCCCCAGCATTTT,CASSPLRQGARQPQHF
TRBJ2-3,TRBD2,TRBV4-2,NA,TGTGCCAGCAGCTCGCGTTCCCGACTAGCGGAGCTTAGCACAGATACGCAGTATTTT,CASSSRSRLAELSTDTQYF
TRBJ1-1,NA,TRBV19,NA,TGTGCCAGTAGTATAGATCGGAGTGCCCAAGCTTTCTTT,CASSIDRSAQAFF
TRBJ2-7,NA,TRBV2,few,TGTGCCAGCATACTTACCTACGAGCAGTACTTC,CASILTYEQYF
TRBJ2-2,NA,TRBV7-3,few,TGTGCCAGCAGCTTAAATGAGGCGATTAACACCGGGGAGCTGTTTTTT,CASSLNEAINTGELFF
TRBJ2-2,TRBD2,TRBV19,NA,TGTGCCAGTAGTTCCGGGACTATAAACACCGGGGAGCTGTTTTTT,CASSSGTINTGELFF
TRBJ1-2,NA,TRBV6-5,NA,TGTGCCAGCAGTTACTCCCCCGGGGGTGGCTATGGCTACACCTTC,CASSYSPGGGYGYTF
TRBJ2-7,TRBD2,TRBV30,NA,TGTGCCTGGAGTGCCCCACTTCTAGCGGGTAGGGCTCAGCAGTACTTC,CAWSAPLLAGRAQQYF
TRBJ1-6,NA,TRBV7-9,few,TGTGCCAGCAGCTTGGCCGCGCGGGGGGGCGGACCCCTCCACTTT,CASSLAARGGGPLHF
TRBJ1-3,NA,TRBV6-5,NA,TGTGCCAGCACCCCGGGAAGATTCTCTGGAAACACCATATATTTT,CASTPGRFSGNTIYF
TRBJ2-1,TRBD2,TRBV7-3,few,TGTGCCAGCAGCTTAACGGGGGGGTACTACAATGAGCAGTTCTTC,CASSLTGGYYNEQFF
TRBJ2-3,TRBD2,TRBV28,few,TGTGCCAGCAGTTTAATGGGGCCCGGGGGGGCAGATACGCAGTATTTT,CASSLMGPGGADTQYF
TRBJ2-2,NA,TRBV15,few,TGTGCCACCAGCCCAGCGCGTTCGAACACCGGGGAGCTGTTTTTT,CATSPARSNTGELFF
TRBJ1-1,NA,TRBV5-1,few,TGCGCCAGCAGCTTGTGGGAGACTGTAAGTGAAGCTTTCTTT,CASSLWETVSEAFF
TRBJ2-5,TRBD1,TRBV30,NA,TGTGCCTGGACAGGGGGCGCGGGGGAGACCCAGTACTTC,CAWTGGAGETQYF
TRBJ1-2,TRBD1,TRBV28,NA,TGTGCCAGCAGGCAGGGGGCCCCGGGGCGGAGTGGCTACACCTTC,CASRQGAPGRSGYTF
TRBJ2-3,NA,TRBV2,NA,TGTGCCAGCAGAGGGGGAGGGGGCACAGATACGCAGTATTTT,CASRGGGGTDTQYF
TRBJ2-5,NA,TRBV7-9,NA,TGTGCCAGCAGCGAGCTCGGGGGTAACCAAGAGACCCAGTACTTC,CASSELGGNQETQYF
TRBJ1-4,TRBD1,TRBV15,NA,TGTGCCACCAGCAGAGATCCTTTAGACAGGGCGAGACATGAAAAACTGTTTTTT,CATSRDPLDRARHEKLFF
TRBJ2-3,NA,TRBV10-2,NA,TGCGCCAGCAGTAAAGGAAGCGAACTGATTTTCACAGATACGCAGTATTTT,CASSKGSELIFTDTQYF
TRBJ2-1,NA,TRBV29-1,NA,TGCAGCGTTGACACGGACAATGAGCAGTTCTTC,CSVDTDNEQFF
TRBJ2-3,NA,TRBV7-8,NA,TGTGCCAGCAGCTTAGAGGAGGAGGAGTCGGGGAGCACAGATACGCAGTATTTT,CASSLEEEESGSTDTQYF
TRBJ1-5,NA,TRBV19,few,TGTGCCAGTAGTATAGATCAAGCAAGAGGCCAGCCCCAGCATTTT,CASSIDQARGQPQHF
TRBJ2-7,NA,TRBV28,few,TGTGCCAGCAGTTCCGGACAAACCTACGAGCAGTACTTC,CASSSGQTYEQYF
TRBJ2-1,NA,TRBV5-1,few,TGCGCCAGCAGCCGGCGGGGAGGATCCAATGAGCAGTTCTTC,CASSRRGGSNEQFF
TRBJ2-2,TRBD2,TRBV28,NA,TGTGCCAGCGGGACTAGCGGGGCCGCGAACACCGGGGAGCTGTTTTTT,CASGTSGAANTGELFF
TRBJ2-2,NA,TRBV6-5,few,TGTGCCAGCAGTTACGTGCAGGGTAACGCCGGGGAGCTGTTTTTT,CASSYVQGNAGELFF
TRBJ2-2,TRBD1,TRBV7-8,few,TGTGCCAGCAGCATACAGGGGGCGCGGACCGGGGAGCTGTTTTTT,CASSIQGARTGELFF
TRBJ2-2,TRBD2,TRBV5-1,few,TGCGCCAGCAGCCCCGTCGGGACTAGCGACGGGGAGCTGTTTTTT,CASSPVGTSDGELFF
TRBJ2-3,NA,TRBV7-2,few,TGTGCCAGCAGCCTATCGTCAGGGACAGATACGCAGTATTTT,CASSLSSGTDTQYF
TRBJ2-1,NA,TRBV25-1,few,TGTGCCAGCAGCAAACATGATATCTCCTACAATGAGCAGTTCTTC,CASSKHDISYNEQFF
TRBJ1-4,TRBD1,TRBV7-8,NA,TGTGCCAGCAGCGCTGTGAGGGACAGTACGAACGAAAAACTGTTTTTT,CASSAVRDSTNEKLFF
TRBJ2-7,TRBD1,TRBV11-2,NA,TGTGCCAGCAGGCAGAAATGGGACAGGGGGAACGAGCAGTACTTC,CASRQKWDRGNEQYF